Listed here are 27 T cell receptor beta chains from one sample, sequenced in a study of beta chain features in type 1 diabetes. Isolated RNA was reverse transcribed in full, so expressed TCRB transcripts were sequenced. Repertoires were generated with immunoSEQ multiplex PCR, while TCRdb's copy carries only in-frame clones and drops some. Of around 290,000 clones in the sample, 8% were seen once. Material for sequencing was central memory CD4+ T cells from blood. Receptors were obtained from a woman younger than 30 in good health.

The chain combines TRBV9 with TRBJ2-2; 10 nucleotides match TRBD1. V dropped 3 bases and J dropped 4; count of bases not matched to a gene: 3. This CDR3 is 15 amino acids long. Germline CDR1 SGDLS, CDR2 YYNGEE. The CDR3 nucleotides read TGTGCCAGCAGCGCCCGGACAGGGGGCACCGGGGAGCTGTTTTTT. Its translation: CASSARTGGTGELFF.

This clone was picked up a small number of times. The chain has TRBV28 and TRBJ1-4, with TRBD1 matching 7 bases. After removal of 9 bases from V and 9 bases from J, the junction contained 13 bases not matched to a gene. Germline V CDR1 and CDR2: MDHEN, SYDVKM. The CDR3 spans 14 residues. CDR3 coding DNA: TGTGCCAGTCTCCACGACAGGGCCGACAAAAAACTGTTTTTT. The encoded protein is CASLHDRADKKLFF.

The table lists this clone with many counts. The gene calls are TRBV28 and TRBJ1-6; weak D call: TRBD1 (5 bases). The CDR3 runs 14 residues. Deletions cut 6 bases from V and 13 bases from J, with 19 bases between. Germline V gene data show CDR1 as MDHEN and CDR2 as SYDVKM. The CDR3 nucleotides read TGTGCCAGCAGCCCCGGGACGGGAAGCCTTCCCCTCCACTTT. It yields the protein CASSPGTGSLPLHF.

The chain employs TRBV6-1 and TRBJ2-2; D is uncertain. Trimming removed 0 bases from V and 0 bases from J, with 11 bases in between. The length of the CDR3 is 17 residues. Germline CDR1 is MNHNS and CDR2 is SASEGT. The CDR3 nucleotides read TGTGCCAGCAGTGAAGCAGGGATGGCGGCGAACACCGGGGAGCTGTTTTTT. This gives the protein CASSEAGMAANTGELFF.

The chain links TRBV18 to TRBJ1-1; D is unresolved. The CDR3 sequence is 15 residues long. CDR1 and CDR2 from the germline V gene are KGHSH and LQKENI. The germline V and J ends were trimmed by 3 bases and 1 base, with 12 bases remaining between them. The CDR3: CASSPGSSGNTEAFF. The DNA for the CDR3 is TGTGCCAGCTCACCCGGGTCTTCGGGGAACACTGAAGCTTTCTTT. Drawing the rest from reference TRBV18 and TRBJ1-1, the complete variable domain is NAGVMQNPRHLVRRRGQEARLRCSPMKGHSHVYWYRQLPEEGLKFMVYLQKENIIDESGMPKERFSAEFPKEGPSILRIQQVVRGDSAAYFCASSPGSSGNTEAFFGQGTRLTVV.

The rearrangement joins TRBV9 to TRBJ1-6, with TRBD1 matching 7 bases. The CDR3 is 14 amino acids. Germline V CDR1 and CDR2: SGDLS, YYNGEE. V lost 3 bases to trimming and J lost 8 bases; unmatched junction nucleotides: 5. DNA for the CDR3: TGTGCCAGCAGCGGCGGGACAGCTTATTCACCCCTCCACTTT. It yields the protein CASSGGTAYSPLHF.

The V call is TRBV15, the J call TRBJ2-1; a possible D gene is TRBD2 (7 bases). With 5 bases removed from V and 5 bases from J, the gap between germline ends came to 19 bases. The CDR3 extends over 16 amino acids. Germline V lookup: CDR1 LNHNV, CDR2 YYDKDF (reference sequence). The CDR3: CATSPLGGGPNNEQFF. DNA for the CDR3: TGTGCCACCAGCCCCCTGGGGGGGGGCCCTAACAATGAGCAGTTCTTC.

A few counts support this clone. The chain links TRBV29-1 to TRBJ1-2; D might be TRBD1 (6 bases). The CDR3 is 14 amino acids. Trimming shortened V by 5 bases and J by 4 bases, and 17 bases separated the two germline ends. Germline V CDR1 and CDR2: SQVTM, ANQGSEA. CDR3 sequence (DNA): TGCAGCGTTCTGTTAGGGGGGAATAGCTATGGCTACACCTTC. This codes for CSVLLGGNSYGYTF. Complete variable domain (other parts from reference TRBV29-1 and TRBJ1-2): SAVISQKPSRDICQRGTSLTIQCQVDSQVTMMFWYRQQPGQSLTLIATANQGSEATYESGFVIDKFPISRPNLTFSTLTVSNMSPEDSSIYLCSVLLGGNSYGYTFGSGTRLTVV.

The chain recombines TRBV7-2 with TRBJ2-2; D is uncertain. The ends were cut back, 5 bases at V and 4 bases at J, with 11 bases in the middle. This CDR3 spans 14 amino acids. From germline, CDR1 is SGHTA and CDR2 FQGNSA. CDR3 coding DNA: TGTGCCAGCAGCCCAGCCCCTTTCACCGGGGAGCTGTTTTTT. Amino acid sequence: CASSPAPFTGELFF.

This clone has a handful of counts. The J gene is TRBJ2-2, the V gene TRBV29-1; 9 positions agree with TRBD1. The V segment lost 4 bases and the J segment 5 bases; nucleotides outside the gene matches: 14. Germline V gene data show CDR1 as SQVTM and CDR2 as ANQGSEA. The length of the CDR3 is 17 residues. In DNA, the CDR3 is TGCAGCGTTGCACCCACCCCCGGGACAGGGCTGACCGGGGAGCTGTTTTTT. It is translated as CSVAPTPGTGLTGELFF.

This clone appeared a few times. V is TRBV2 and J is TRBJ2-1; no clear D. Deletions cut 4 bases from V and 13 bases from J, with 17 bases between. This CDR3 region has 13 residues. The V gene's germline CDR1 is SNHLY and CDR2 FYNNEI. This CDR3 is CASSVDDNWYQFF. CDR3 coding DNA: TGTGCCAGCAGTGTGGACGATAATTGGTATCAGTTCTTC.

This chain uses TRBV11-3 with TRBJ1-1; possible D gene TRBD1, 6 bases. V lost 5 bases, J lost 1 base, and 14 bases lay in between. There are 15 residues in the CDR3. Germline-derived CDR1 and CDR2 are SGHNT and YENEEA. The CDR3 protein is CASSQGRGQNTEAFF. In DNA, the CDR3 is TGTGCCAGCAGCCAGGGTCGGGGACAGAACACTGAAGCTTTCTTT.

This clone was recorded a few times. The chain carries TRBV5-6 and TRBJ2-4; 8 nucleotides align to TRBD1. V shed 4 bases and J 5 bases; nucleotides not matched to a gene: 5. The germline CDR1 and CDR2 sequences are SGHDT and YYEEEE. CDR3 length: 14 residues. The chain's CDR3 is CASSQDRVQNIQYF. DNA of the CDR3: TGTGCCAGCAGCCAGGACAGGGTACAAAACATTCAGTACTTC.

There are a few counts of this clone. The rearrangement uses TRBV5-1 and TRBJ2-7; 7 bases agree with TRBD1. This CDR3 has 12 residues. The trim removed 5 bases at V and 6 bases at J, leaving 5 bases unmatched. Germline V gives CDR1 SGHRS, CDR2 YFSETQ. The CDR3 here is CASRDNRGEQYF. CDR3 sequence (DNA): TGCGCCAGCAGGGATAACAGGGGCGAGCAGTACTTC.

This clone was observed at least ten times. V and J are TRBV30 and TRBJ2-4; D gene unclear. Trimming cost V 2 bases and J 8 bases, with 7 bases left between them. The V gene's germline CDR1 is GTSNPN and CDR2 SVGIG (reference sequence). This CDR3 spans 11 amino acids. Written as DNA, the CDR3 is TGTGCCTGGAGTTTAATGGACATTCAGTACTTC. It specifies CAWSLMDIQYF.

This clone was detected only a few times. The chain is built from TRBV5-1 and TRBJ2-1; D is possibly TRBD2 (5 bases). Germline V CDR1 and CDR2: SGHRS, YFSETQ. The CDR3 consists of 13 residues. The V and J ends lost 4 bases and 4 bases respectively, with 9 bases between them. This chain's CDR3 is CASSLLGYNEQFF. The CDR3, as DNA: TGCGCCAGCAGCCTACTAGGTTACAATGAGCAGTTCTTC.

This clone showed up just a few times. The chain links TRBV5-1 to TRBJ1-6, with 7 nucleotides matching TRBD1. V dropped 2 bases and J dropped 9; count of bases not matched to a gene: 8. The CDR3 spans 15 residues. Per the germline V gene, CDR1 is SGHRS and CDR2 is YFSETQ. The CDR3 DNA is TGCGCCAGCAGCTTAACGACAGGGATGGGTTCACCCCTCCACTTT. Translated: CASSLTTGMGSPLHF.

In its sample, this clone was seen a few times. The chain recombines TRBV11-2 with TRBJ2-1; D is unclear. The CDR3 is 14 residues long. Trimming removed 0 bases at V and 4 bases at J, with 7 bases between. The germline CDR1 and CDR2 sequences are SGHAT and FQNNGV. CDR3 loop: CASSLDRQYNEQFF. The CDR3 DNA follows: TGTGCCAGCAGCTTAGACCGGCAGTACAATGAGCAGTTCTTC. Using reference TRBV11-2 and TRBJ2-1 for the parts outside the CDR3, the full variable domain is EAGVAQSPRYKIIEKRQSVAFWCNPISGHATLYWYQQILGQGPKLLIQFQNNGVVDDSQLPKDRFSAERLKGVDSTLKIQPAKLEDSAVYLCASSLDRQYNEQFFGPGTRLTVL.

The CDR3 reads CASSEVSGLHRV. The CDR3 DNA reads as TGTGCCAGCAGTGAAGTCTCAGGGCTTCATCGCGTC. This chain connects TRBV6-5 to TRBJ2-7; perhaps TRBD1 as D (5 bases). This CDR3 has 12 residues. Germline assignment: CDR1 MNHEY and CDR2 SVGAGI.

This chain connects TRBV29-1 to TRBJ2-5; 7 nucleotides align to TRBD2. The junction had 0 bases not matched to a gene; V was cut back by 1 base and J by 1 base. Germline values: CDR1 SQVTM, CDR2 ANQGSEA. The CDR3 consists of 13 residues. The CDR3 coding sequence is TGCAGCGTTGAAGCTAGCGGCCAAGAGACCCAGTACTTC. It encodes CSVEASGQETQYF.

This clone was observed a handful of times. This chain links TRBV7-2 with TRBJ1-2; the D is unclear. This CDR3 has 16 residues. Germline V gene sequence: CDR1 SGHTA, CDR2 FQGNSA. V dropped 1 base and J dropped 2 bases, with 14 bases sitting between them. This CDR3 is CASSLEFTGRNYGYTF. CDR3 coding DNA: TGTGCCAGCAGCTTAGAATTTACCGGACGGAACTATGGCTACACCTTC.

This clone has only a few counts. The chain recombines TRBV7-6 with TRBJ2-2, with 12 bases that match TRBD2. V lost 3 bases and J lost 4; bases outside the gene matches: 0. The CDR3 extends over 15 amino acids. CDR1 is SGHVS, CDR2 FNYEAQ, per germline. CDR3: CASSLGLAGTGELFF. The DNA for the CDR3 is TGTGCCAGCAGCTTGGGACTAGCGGGCACCGGGGAGCTGTTTTTT. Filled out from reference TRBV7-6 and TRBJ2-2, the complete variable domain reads GAGVSQSPRYKVTKRGQDVALRCDPISGHVSLYWYRQALGQGPEFLTYFNYEAQQDKSGLPNDRFSAERPEGSISTLTIQRTEQRDSAMYRCASSLGLAGTGELFFGEGSRLTVL.

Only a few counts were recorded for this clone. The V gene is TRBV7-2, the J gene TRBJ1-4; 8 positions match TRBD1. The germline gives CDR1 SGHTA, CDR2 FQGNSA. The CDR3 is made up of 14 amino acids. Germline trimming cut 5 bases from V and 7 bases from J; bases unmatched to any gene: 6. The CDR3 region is CASSRQGHGEKLFF. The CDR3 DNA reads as TGTGCCAGCAGCCGACAGGGGCATGGTGAAAAACTGTTTTTT.

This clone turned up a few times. CDR3 coding DNA: TGTGCCAGCAGCCTCCGCGGCCTAGCGGGGGGCCAGAGCACAGATACGCAGTATTTT. As protein: CASSLRGLAGGQSTDTQYF. The chain links TRBV7-3 to TRBJ2-3; 11 bases fit TRBD2. The length of the CDR3 is 19 residues. V gave up 5 bases and J gave up 0 bases; unmatched junction bases: 13. Germline V lookup: CDR1 SGHTA, CDR2 FQGTGA.

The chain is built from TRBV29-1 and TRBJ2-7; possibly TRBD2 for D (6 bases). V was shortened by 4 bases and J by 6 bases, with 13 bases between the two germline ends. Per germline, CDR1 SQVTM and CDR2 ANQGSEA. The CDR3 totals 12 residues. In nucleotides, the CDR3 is TGCAGCGTTGCCAATGGCGGGGTCGAGCAGTACTTC. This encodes CSVANGGVEQYF.

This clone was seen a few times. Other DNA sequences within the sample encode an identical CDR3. CDR3 loop: CASSGQGTDTQYF. CDR3 sequence (DNA): TGTGCCAGCAGTGGGCAGGGCACAGATACGCAGTATTTT. The gene calls are TRBV2 and TRBJ2-3; D unclear. V lost 4 bases, J lost 1 base, and 6 bases lay in between. The CDR3 is 13 residues long. Germline V gene lookup returns CDR1 SNHLY and CDR2 FYNNEI.

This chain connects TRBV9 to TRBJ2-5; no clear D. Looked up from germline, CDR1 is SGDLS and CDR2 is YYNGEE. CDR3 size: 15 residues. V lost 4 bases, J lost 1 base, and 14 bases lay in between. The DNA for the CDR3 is TGTGCCAGCAGCCCCCTAGATGGCCTCCAAGAGACCCAGTACTTC. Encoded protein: CASSPLDGLQETQYF.